In this sample, the clone carrying this TCR beta chain turned up many times. What it binds is not known. These data are taken from a study of response to subunit inactivated influenza vaccine. Findings of the study overall: Authors suggested seasonal influenza vaccinations each recruit few new T cells.

V lost 4 bases and J lost 1, with 7 bases in between. The CDR3 is made up of 13 amino acids. Germline CDR1 SGHKS, CDR2 YYEKEE (reference sequence). TCRdb itself ran the RT-PCR reads through MiXCR, one entry per CDR3 protein. The repertoire includes approximately 520,000 distinct CDR3 sequences, approximately 15% of them detected once, and approximately 3% sits in the top ten. This TCR was recovered from a man aged 50 to 69 who received an inactivated influenza vaccine. The chain couples TRBV5-5 to TRBJ2-3; D not resolved. The specimen comprised CD4+ T cells sorted from PBMCs, sampled roughly 24 months after vaccination. This chain's CDR3 is CASSHGGTDTQYF. The DNA for the CDR3 is TGTGCCAGCAGCCATGGAGGCACAGATACGCAGTATTTT.